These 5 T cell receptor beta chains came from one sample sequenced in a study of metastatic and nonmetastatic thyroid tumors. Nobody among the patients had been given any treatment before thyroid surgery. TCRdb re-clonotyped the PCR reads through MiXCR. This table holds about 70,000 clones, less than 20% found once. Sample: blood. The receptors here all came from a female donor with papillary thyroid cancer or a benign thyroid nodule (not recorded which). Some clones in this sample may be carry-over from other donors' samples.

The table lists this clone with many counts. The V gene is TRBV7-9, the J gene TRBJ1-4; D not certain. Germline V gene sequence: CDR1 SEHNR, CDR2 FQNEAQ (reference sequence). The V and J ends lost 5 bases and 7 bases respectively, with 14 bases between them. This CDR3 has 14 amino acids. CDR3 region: CASSLPPPGEKLFF. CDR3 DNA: TGTGCCAGCAGCCTACCCCCGCCGGGTGAAAAACTGTTTTTT.

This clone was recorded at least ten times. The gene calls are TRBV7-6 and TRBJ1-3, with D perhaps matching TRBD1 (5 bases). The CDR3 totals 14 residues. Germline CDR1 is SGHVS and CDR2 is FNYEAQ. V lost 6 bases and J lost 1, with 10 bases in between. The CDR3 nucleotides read TGTGCCAGCAGTGTTCAGGGATCTGGAAACACCATATATTTT. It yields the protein CASSVQGSGNTIYF.

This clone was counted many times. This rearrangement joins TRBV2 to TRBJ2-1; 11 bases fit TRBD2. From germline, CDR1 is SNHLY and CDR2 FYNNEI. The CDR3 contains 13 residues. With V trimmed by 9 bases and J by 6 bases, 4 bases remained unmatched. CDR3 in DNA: TGTGCCAGAAATAGCGGGAGGGGCAATGAGCAGTTCTTC. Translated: CARNSGRGNEQFF.

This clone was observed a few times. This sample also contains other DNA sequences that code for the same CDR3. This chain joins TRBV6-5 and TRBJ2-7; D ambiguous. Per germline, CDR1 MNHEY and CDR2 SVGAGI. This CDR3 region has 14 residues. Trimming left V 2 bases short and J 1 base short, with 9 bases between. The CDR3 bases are TGTGCCAGCAGTTACGGGCCGCGTTCCTACGAGCAGTACTTC. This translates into CASSYGPRSYEQYF.

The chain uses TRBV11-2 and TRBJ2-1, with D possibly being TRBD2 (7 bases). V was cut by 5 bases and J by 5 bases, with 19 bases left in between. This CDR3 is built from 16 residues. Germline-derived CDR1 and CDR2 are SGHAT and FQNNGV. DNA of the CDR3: TGTGCCAGCAGCCCGTGGGTGGGAGGGGGAAACAATGAGCAGTTCTTC. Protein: CASSPWVGGGNNEQFF.